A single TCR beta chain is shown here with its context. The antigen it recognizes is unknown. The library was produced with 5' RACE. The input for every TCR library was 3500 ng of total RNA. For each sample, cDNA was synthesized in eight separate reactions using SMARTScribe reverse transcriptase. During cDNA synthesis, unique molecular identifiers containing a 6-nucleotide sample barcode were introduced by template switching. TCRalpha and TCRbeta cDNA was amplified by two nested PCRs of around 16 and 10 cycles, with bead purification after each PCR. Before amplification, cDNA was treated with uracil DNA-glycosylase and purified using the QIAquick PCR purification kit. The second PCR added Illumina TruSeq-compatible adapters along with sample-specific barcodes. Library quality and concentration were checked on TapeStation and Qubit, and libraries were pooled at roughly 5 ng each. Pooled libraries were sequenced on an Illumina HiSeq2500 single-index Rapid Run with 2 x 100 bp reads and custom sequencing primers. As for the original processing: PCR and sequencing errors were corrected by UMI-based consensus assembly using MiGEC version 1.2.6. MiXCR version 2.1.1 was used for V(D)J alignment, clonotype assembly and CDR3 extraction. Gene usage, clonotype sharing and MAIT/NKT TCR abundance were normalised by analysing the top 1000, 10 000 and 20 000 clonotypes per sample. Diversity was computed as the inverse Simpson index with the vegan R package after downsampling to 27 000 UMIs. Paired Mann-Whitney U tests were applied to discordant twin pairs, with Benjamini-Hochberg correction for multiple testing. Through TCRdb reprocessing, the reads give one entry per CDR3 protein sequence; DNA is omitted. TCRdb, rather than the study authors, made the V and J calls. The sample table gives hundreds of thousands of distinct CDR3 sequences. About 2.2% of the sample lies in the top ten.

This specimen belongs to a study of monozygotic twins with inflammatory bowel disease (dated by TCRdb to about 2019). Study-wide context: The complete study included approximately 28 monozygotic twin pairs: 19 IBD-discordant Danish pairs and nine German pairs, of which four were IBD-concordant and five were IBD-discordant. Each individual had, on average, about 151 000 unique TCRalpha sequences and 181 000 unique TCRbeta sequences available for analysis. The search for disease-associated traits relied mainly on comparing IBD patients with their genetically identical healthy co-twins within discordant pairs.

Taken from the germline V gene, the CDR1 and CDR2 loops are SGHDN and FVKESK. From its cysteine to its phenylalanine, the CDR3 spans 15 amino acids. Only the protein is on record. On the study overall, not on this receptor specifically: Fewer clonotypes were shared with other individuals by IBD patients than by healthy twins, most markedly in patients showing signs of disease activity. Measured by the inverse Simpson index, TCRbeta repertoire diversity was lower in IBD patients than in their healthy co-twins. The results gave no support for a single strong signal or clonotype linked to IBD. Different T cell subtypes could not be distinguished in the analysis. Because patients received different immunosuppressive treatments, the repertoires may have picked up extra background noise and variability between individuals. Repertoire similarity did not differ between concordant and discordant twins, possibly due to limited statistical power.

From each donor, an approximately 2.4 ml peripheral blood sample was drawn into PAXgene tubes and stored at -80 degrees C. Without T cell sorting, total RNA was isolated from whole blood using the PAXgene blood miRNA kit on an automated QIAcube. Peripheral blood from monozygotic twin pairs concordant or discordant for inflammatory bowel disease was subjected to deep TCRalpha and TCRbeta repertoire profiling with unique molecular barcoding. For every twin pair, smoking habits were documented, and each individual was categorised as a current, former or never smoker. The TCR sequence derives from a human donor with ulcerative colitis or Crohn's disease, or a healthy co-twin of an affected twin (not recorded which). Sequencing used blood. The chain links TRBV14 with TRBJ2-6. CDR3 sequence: CASSPLSPGANVLTF.